One sample yielded the 25 T cell receptor beta chains listed below, sequenced in a study of blood T cell repertoires in COVID-19. Only in-frame clones appear in the TCRdb table, and some are missing; sequencing was by immunoSEQ multiplex PCR. The sample gives 60,000 to 75,000 clones, more than 65% of which show up once; roughly a tenth is in the top ten. Sequenced sample: peripheral blood. All receptors derive from a woman in her fifties or sixties with acute or convalescent COVID-19.

The chain links TRBV7-9 to TRBJ2-7; D not certain. The CDR3 spans 13 residues. V shed 1 base and J shed 0 bases, with 4 bases lying between them. Per the germline V gene, CDR1 is SEHNR and CDR2 is FQNEAQ (reference sequence). CDR3 DNA sequence: TGTGCCAGCAGCTTAGACAGCTCCTACGAGCAGTACTTC. Its protein is CASSLDSSYEQYF.

The rearrangement joins TRBV19 to TRBJ1-2; D may be TRBD1 (5 bases). The CDR3 is made up of 12 amino acids. Germline V gene data show CDR1 as LNHDA and CDR2 as SQIVND (reference sequence). V lost 6 bases and J lost 4, with 9 bases in between. CDR3 bases: TGTGCCAGTAGACCAGGGCCCTATGGCTACACCTTC. This codes for CASRPGPYGYTF.

The V call is TRBV11-2, the J call TRBJ1-1; tentatively, D is TRBD1 (5 bases). This CDR3 is built from 16 residues. From germline, CDR1 is SGHAT and CDR2 FQNNGV. Trimming took 1 base from V and 5 from J, leaving 17 bases between them. CDR3 bases: TGTGCCAGCAGCTTAGGCGGGGCGTTAGATTGGACTGAAGCTTTCTTT. This encodes CASSLGGALDWTEAFF.

The genes are TRBV18 and TRBJ1-1; D unclear. Trimming left V 2 bases short and J 1 base short, with 5 bases between. There are 13 residues in the CDR3. Germline-derived CDR1 and CDR2 are KGHSH and LQKENI. DNA for the CDR3: TGTGCCAGCTCACCAGCACAGAACACTGAAGCTTTCTTT. This codes for CASSPAQNTEAFF.

This chain uses TRBV5-4 with TRBJ2-7, with D possibly being TRBD2 (5 bases). V dropped 3 bases and J dropped 4 bases, with 20 bases sitting between them. The CDR3 covers 16 residues. In germline, CDR1 is SGHNT, CDR2 YYREEE (reference sequence). The CDR3 DNA reads as TGTGCCAGCAGCTCCGAGGGAGACAAAACCGGGTACGAGCAGTACTTC. It specifies CASSSEGDKTGYEQYF.

This clone showed up just once. The chain uses TRBV5-1 and TRBJ2-2; 8 nucleotides match TRBD1. CDR1 and CDR2 from the germline V gene are SGHRS and YFSETQ. V gave up 4 bases and J gave up 7 bases; unmatched junction bases: 9. This CDR3 has 15 amino acids. CDR3 sequence (DNA): TGCGCCAGCAGCCGGACAGGGATTCGGAACGGGGAGCTGTTTTTT. This encodes CASSRTGIRNGELFF.

There are many counts of this clone. This chain connects TRBV11-2 to TRBJ1-6; 7 positions match TRBD1. With V trimmed by 5 bases and J by 10 bases, 5 bases remained unmatched. The CDR3 runs to 13 residues. Germline assignment: CDR1 SGHAT and CDR2 FQNNGV. CDR3 nucleotide sequence: TGTGCCAGCAGCGCGGGGACAGCCTCACCCCTCCACTTT. Its protein product is CASSAGTASPLHF.

The V and J genes are TRBV5-1 and TRBJ1-5; 7 bases fit TRBD1. CDR1 SGHRS and CDR2 YFSETQ come from the germline V gene. V lost 0 bases to trimming and J lost 4 bases; unmatched junction nucleotides: 4. This CDR3 is built from 15 residues. CDR3 coding DNA: TGCGCCAGCAGCTTGGAAGGGACAGCTAATCAGCCCCAGCATTTT. It translates to CASSLEGTANQPQHF.

This rearrangement joins TRBV4-2 to TRBJ2-1, with 10 nucleotides matching TRBD2. V shed 4 bases and J 9 bases; nucleotides not matched to a gene: 15. Germline CDR1 LGHNA, CDR2 YNFKEQ. CDR3 length: 17 residues. This CDR3 reads CASSPTTAGGRYGEQFF. Here the CDR3 DNA reads TGTGCCAGCAGCCCCACGACAGCGGGGGGGCGGTATGGTGAGCAGTTCTTC.

V usage is TRBV3-1 (or the pseudogene TRBV3-2) and J usage is TRBJ2-7; 14 bases agree with TRBD2. V was clipped by 5 bases and J by 3 bases; unmatched bases: 3. This CDR3 contains 15 residues. Germline CDR1 LGHDT, CDR2 YNNKEL (reference sequence). The CDR3 here is CASSSGTSGSYEQYF. The CDR3 region has the DNA TGTGCCAGCAGCTCGGGGACTAGCGGGAGCTACGAGCAGTACTTC.

This rearrangement joins TRBV7-3 to TRBJ1-5; no firm D call. Germline CDR1 SGHTA, CDR2 FQGTGA. The CDR3 sequence is 13 residues long. V gave up 4 bases and J gave up 5 bases, with 9 bases separating them. The CDR3 sequence: CASSSHSDQPQHF. The CDR3 DNA follows: TGTGCCAGCAGCTCCCACTCCGATCAGCCCCAGCATTTT.

J is TRBJ1-2 and V is TRBV9; the match to TRBD1 covers 7 bases. CDR3 size: 15 residues. Germline lookup yields CDR1 SGDLS and CDR2 YYNGEE. Unmatched junction bases numbered 4, after V lost 0 bases and J lost 2 bases. Written as DNA, the CDR3 is TGTGCCAGCAGCGTAGGACAGGGTCGAAACTATGGCTACACCTTC. This encodes CASSVGQGRNYGYTF. Supplemented by reference TRBV9 and TRBJ1-2, the full variable domain reads DSGVTQTPKHLITATGQRVTLRCSPRSGDLSVYWYQQSLDQGLQFLIQYYNGEERAKGNILERFSAQQFPDLHSELNLSSLELGDSALYFCASSVGQGRNYGYTFGSGTRLTVV.

The gene calls are TRBV28 and TRBJ2-3; the match to TRBD2 covers 16 bases. The germline V gene has CDR1 MDHEN and CDR2 SYDVKM. V gave up 2 bases and J gave up 2 bases; unmatched junction bases: 4. The CDR3 contains 18 residues. The CDR3 region has the DNA TGTGCCAGCAGTTTACTGGGGACTAGCGGGAGGGCCACAGATACGCAGTATTTT. Translated, it gives CASSLLGTSGRATDTQYF.

This chain uses TRBV12-3 or TRBV12-4 with TRBJ2-1; perhaps TRBD2 as D (6 bases). The CDR3 loop spans 13 amino acids. V was clipped by 5 bases and J by 4 bases, with 9 bases between them. CDR3 sequence: CASSTSPYNEQFF. The DNA for the CDR3 is TGTGCCAGCAGTACTAGCCCATACAATGAGCAGTTCTTC.

The chain joins TRBV27 to TRBJ2-2; D gene ambiguous. CDR1 MNHEY and CDR2 SMNVEV come from the germline V gene (reference sequence). The CDR3 contains 13 residues. V lost 9 bases to trimming and J lost 7 bases, with 15 bases between them. The CDR3 loop is CASFSFPGGELFF. The CDR3, as DNA: TGTGCCAGTTTCTCCTTCCCGGGCGGGGAGCTGTTTTTT.

The V gene is TRBV19, the J gene TRBJ1-1; unclear D gene. V lost 8 bases to trimming and J lost 4 bases, with 11 bases between them. CDR3 length: 12 residues. Germline-derived CDR1 and CDR2 are LNHDA and SQIVND (reference sequence). The DNA for the CDR3 is TGTGCCAGTGGCAGATCGGGCACTGAAGCTTTCTTT. This translates into CASGRSGTEAFF.

This chain joins TRBV30 and TRBJ2-5, with 7 bases matching TRBD1. The CDR3 runs to 12 residues. Germline values: CDR1 GTSNPN, CDR2 SVGIG (reference sequence). V dropped 1 base and J dropped 4; count of bases not matched to a gene: 0. The CDR3 is CAWSAGGETQYF. The CDR3, as DNA: TGTGCCTGGAGTGCAGGGGGAGAGACCCAGTACTTC.

The rearrangement links TRBV7-9 to TRBJ2-7; 8 bases map to TRBD2. The germline gives CDR1 SEHNR, CDR2 FQNEAQ (reference sequence). With V trimmed by 4 bases and J by 5 bases, 13 bases remained unmatched. There are 16 residues in the CDR3. CDR3 sequence reads: CASSSTLAGLEHEQYF. The CDR3 bases are TGTGCCAGCAGCTCAACTTTAGCGGGATTAGAGCACGAGCAGTACTTC.

This chain links TRBV28 with TRBJ1-3; no clear D gene. CDR3 length: 16 amino acids. In germline, CDR1 is MDHEN, CDR2 SYDVKM. Deletions cut 3 bases from V and 0 bases from J, with 12 bases between. The CDR3 nucleotides read TGTGCCAGCAGTTTTTCGCACCTTAGCTCTGGAAACACCATATATTTT. Amino acids: CASSFSHLSSGNTIYF.

The rearrangement uses TRBV7-2 and TRBJ2-1; 9 nucleotides line up with TRBD2. The V gene's germline CDR1 is SGHTA and CDR2 FQGNSA. This CDR3 region has 15 residues. Unmatched junction bases numbered 5, after V lost 5 bases and J lost 3 bases. CDR3 in DNA: TGTGCCAGCAGCCCGAGCGGGGGGAACTACAATGAGCAGTTCTTC. Its translation is CASSPSGGNYNEQFF.

The gene calls are TRBV11-2 and TRBJ1-2; 7 bases match TRBD1. Germline V gene lookup returns CDR1 SGHAT and CDR2 FQNNGV. V shed 5 bases, J shed 4 bases, and the junction held 7 bases outside the gene matches. This CDR3 is 14 amino acids long. CDR3 in amino acids: CASSPGTVSYGYTF. The DNA for the CDR3 is TGTGCCAGCAGCCCCGGGACAGTTAGCTATGGCTACACCTTC.

The CDR3: CASSQVAGEETQYF. The CDR3 nucleotides are TGCGCCAGCAGCCAAGTGGCAGGGGAAGAGACCCAGTACTTC. The rearrangement links TRBV4-3 to TRBJ2-5, with D tentatively TRBD1 (6 bases). V was shortened by 1 base and J by 3 bases, with 9 bases between the two germline ends. From germline, CDR1 is LGHNA and CDR2 YSLEER. CDR3 length: 14 amino acids.

V is TRBV3-1 (or the pseudogene TRBV3-2) and J is TRBJ1-1, with a weak D call TRBD1 (6 bases). In germline, CDR1 is LGHDT, CDR2 YNNKEL (reference sequence). V lost 4 bases and J 5 bases, leaving 11 bases between the germline ends. The CDR3 has 13 residues. This CDR3 is CASSRNRVTEAFF. The CDR3 DNA is TGTGCCAGCAGCCGAAACAGGGTGACTGAAGCTTTCTTT.

V usage is TRBV2 and J usage is TRBJ1-2, with 8 bases identical to TRBD1. This CDR3 is built from 15 residues. V gave up 6 bases and J gave up 4 bases; unmatched junction bases: 10. Germline-derived CDR1 and CDR2 are SNHLY and FYNNEI. In DNA form, the CDR3 reads TGTGCCAGCAGAGCCACCCAGGGGGCCGGCTATGGCTACACCTTC. Translated, it gives CASRATQGAGYGYTF.

The V gene is TRBV29-1, the J gene TRBJ2-5; tentative D call: TRBD2 (6 bases). Between the trimmed V and J ends, which lost 6 bases and 3 bases, there was a span of 20 bases. The CDR3 contains 15 residues. Germline-derived CDR1 and CDR2 are SQVTM and ANQGSEA. The CDR3 bases are TGCAGCGTCCAAGTTAGCGGAGGAATTAAAGAGACCCAGTACTTC. This encodes CSVQVSGGIKETQYF.